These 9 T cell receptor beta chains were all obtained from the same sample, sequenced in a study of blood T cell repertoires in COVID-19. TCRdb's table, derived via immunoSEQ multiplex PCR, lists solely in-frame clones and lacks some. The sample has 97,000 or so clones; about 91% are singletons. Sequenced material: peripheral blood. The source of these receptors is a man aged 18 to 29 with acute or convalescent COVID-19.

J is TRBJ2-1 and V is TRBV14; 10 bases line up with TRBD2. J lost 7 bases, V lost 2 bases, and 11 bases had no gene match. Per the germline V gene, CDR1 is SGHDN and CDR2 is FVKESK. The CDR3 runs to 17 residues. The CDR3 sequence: CASSQPLVAGGGNEQFF. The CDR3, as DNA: TGTGCCAGCAGCCAACCTCTAGTAGCGGGAGGAGGTAATGAGCAGTTCTTC.

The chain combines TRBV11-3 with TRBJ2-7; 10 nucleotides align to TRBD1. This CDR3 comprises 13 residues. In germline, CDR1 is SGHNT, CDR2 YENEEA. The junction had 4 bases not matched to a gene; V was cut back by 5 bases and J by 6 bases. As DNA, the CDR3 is TGTGCCAGCAGCCCGGGACAGGGGAGCGAGCAGTACTTC. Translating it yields CASSPGQGSEQYF.

Here the CDR3 DNA reads TGTGCCAGCAGCCTCCGAGCGGGAGGATCCCAAGAGACCCAGTACTTC. Its protein product is CASSLRAGGSQETQYF. V gene TRBV7-6 combines with J gene TRBJ2-5; 9 bases line up with TRBD2. The CDR3 has 16 residues. V dropped 5 bases and J dropped 1; count of bases not matched to a gene: 8. Germline-derived CDR1 and CDR2 are SGHVS and FNYEAQ.

The CDR3 reads CASSVQEGYTEAFF. In nucleotides, the CDR3 is TGTGCCAGTAGTGTACAGGAGGGTTACACTGAAGCTTTCTTT. V and J are TRBV19 and TRBJ1-1; TRBD1 might be the D (5 bases). The CDR3 is made up of 14 amino acids. The V gene's germline CDR1 is LNHDA and CDR2 SQIVND (reference sequence). Trimming pared 5 bases from V and 3 bases from J, leaving 13 bases between.

The CDR3 loop is CAWMGLAGVSTGELFF. The CDR3 nucleotides are TGTGCCTGGATGGGACTAGCGGGAGTGAGTACCGGGGAGCTGTTTTTT. This chain links TRBV30 with TRBJ2-2; 14 bases are shared with TRBD2. The trim removed 4 bases at V and 5 bases at J, leaving 6 bases unmatched. Germline lookup yields CDR1 GTSNPN and CDR2 SVGIG (reference sequence). The CDR3 extends over 16 amino acids.

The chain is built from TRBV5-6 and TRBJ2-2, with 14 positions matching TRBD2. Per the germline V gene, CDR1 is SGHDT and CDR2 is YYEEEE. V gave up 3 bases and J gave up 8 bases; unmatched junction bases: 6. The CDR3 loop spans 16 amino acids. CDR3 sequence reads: CASSWPGLAGAGELFF. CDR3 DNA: TGTGCCAGCAGCTGGCCGGGACTAGCGGGAGCGGGGGAGCTGTTTTTT.

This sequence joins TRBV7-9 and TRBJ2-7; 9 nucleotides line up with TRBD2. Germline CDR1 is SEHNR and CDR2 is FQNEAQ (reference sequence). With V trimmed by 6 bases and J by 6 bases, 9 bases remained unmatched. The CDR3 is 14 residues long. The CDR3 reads CASRKASGTGEQYF. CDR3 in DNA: TGTGCCAGCAGAAAGGCTAGCGGGACCGGCGAGCAGTACTTC.

The CDR3 is CASSFGLNYGYTF. DNA for the CDR3: TGCGCCAGCAGCTTTGGGCTTAACTATGGCTACACCTTC. The genes are TRBV5-1 and TRBJ1-2; unclear D gene. Deletions cut 2 bases from V and 1 base from J, with 6 bases between. The CDR3 extends over 13 amino acids. Germline loops: CDR1 SGHRS, CDR2 YFSETQ.

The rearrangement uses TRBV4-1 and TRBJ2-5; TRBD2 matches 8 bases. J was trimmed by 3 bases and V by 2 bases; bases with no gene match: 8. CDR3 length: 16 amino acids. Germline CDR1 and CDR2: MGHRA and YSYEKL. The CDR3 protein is CASSQNTGLAKETQYF. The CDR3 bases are TGCGCCAGCAGCCAAAACACCGGACTAGCCAAAGAGACCCAGTACTTC.